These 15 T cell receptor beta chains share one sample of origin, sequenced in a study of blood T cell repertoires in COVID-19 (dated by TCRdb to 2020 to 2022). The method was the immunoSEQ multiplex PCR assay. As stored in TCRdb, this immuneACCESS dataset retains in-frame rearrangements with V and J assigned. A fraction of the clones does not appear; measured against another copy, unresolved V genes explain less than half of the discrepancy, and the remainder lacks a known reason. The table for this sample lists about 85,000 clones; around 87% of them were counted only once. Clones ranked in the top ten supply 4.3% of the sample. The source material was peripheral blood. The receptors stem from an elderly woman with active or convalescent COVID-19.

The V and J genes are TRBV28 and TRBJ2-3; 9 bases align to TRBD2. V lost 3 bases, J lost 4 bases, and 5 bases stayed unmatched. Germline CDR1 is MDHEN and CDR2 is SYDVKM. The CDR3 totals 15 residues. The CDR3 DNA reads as TGTGCCAGCAGTTTCGCGGGAGGGCGTTCAGATACGCAGTATTTT. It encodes CASSFAGGRSDTQYF.

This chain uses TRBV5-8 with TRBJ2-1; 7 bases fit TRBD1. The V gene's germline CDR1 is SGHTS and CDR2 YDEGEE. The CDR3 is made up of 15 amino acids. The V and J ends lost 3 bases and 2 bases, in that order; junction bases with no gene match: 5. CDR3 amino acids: CASSSTGRAYNEQFF. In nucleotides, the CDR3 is TGTGCCAGCAGCTCGACAGGGAGAGCCTACAATGAGCAGTTCTTC.

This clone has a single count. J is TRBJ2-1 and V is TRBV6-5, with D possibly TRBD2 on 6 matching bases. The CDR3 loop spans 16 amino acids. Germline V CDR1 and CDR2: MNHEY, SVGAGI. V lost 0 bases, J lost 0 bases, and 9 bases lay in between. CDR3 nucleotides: TGTGCCAGCAGTTACTCGTGGCGGGACTCCTACAATGAGCAGTTCTTC. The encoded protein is CASSYSWRDSYNEQFF.

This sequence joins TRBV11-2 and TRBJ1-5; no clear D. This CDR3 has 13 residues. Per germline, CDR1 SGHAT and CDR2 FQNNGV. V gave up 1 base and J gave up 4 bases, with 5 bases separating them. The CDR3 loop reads CASSLGLNQPQHF. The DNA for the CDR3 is TGTGCCAGCAGCTTAGGTCTGAATCAGCCCCAGCATTTT. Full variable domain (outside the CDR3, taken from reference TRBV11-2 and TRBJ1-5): EAGVAQSPRYKIIEKRQSVAFWCNPISGHATLYWYQQILGQGPKLLIQFQNNGVVDDSQLPKDRFSAERLKGVDSTLKIQPAKLEDSAVYLCASSLGLNQPQHFGDGTRLSIL.

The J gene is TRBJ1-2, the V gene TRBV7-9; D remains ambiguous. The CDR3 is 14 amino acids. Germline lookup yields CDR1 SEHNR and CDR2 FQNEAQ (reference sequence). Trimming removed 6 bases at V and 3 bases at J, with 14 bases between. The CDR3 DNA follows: TGTGCCAGCAGTCCATACATAATCTACTATGGCTACACCTTC. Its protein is CASSPYIIYYGYTF.

CDR3: CASSLDGTDHEAFF. The CDR3 nucleotides are TGTGCCAGCAGCTTAGACGGGACAGACCATGAAGCTTTCTTT. The V call is TRBV11-1, the J call TRBJ1-1; 7 bases are shared with TRBD1. Germline V lookup: CDR1 SGHAT, CDR2 FQDESV (reference sequence). The length of the CDR3 is 14 residues. The junction had 6 bases not matched to a gene; V was cut back by 1 base and J by 7 bases.

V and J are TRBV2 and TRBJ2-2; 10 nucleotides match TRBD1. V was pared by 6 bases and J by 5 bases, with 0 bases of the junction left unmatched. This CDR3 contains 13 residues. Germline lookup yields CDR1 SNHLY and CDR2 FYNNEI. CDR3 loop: CASRGQGTGELFF. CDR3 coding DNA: TGTGCCAGCAGGGGACAGGGGACCGGGGAGCTGTTTTTT.

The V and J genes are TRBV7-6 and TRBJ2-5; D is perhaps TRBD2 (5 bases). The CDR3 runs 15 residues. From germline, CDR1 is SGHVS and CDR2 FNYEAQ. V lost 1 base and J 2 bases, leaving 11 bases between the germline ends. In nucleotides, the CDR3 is TGTGCCAGCAGCTTAGTGGCAGCGGATCAAGAGACCCAGTACTTC. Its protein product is CASSLVAADQETQYF.

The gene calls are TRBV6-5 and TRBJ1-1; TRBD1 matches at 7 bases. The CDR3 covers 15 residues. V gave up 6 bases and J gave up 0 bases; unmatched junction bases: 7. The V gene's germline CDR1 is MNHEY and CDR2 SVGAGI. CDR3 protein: CASRRDSNMNTEAFF. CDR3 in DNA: TGTGCCAGCAGGAGGGACAGTAACATGAACACTGAAGCTTTCTTT.

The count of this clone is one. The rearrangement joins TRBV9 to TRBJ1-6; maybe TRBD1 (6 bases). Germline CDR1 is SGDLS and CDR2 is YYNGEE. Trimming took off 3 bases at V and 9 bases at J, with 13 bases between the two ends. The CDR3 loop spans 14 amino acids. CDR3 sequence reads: CASSALRGASPLHF. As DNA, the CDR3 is TGTGCCAGCAGCGCTCTGCGGGGGGCTTCACCCCTCCACTTT.

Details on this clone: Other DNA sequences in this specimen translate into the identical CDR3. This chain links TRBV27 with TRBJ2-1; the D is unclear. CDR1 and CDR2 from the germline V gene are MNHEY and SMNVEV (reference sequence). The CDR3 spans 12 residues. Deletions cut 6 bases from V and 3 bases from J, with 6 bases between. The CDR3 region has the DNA TGTGCCAGCAGAAGGAGCTACAATGAGCAGTTCTTC. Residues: CASRRSYNEQFF.

CDR3 loop: CASSSNRGLSEKLFF. CDR3 sequence (DNA): TGTGCCAGCAGCTCAAACAGGGGGCTTAGTGAAAAACTGTTTTTT. The chain employs TRBV7-2 and TRBJ1-4; 9 bases align to TRBD1. Germline CDR1 SGHTA, CDR2 FQGNSA. The junction had 7 bases not matched to a gene; V was cut back by 4 bases and J by 7 bases. CDR3 length equals 15 residues.

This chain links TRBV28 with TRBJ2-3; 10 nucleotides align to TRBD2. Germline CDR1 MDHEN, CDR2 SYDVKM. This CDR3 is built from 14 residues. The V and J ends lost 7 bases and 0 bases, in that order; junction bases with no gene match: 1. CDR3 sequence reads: CASMTSGSTDTQYF. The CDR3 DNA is TGTGCCAGCATGACTAGCGGGAGCACAGATACGCAGTATTTT.

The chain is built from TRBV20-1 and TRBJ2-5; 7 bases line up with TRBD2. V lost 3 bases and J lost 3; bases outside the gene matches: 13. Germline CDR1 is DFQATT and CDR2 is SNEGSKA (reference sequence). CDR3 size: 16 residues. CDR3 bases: TGCAGTGCTAGTTCCATGGGGGGAGGGCCGGAAGAGACCCAGTACTTC. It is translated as CSASSMGGGPEETQYF.

The CDR3 spells CASSPSDTSGNTIYF. As DNA, the CDR3 is TGTGCCAGCTCACCTAGCGACACCTCTGGAAACACCATATATTTT. The V and J genes are TRBV18 and TRBJ1-3; D not certain. The CDR3 spans 15 residues. Looked up from germline, CDR1 is KGHSH and CDR2 is LQKENI. With 3 bases removed from V and 0 bases from J, the gap between germline ends came to 9 bases. The entire variable domain, with the rest obtained from reference TRBV18 and TRBJ1-3, is as follows: NAGVMQNPRHLVRRRGQEARLRCSPMKGHSHVYWYRQLPEEGLKFMVYLQKENIIDESGMPKERFSAEFPKEGPSILRIQQVVRGDSAAYFCASSPSDTSGNTIYFGEGSWLTVV.